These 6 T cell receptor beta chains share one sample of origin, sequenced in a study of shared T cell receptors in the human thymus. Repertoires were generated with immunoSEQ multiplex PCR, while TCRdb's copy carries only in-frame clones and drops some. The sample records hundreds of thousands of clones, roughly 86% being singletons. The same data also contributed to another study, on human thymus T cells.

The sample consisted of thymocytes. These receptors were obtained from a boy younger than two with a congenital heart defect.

CDR3 protein: CASTLGGQKGNEQFF. The CDR3 DNA sequence: TGTGCCAGCACTTTAGGCGGGCAGAAAGGGAATGAGCAGTTCTTC. This chain connects TRBV25-1 to TRBJ2-1; maybe TRBD2 (5 bases). V lost 7 bases and J lost 7, with 20 bases in between. The V gene's germline CDR1 is MGHDK and CDR2 SYGVNS. The CDR3 runs to 15 residues.

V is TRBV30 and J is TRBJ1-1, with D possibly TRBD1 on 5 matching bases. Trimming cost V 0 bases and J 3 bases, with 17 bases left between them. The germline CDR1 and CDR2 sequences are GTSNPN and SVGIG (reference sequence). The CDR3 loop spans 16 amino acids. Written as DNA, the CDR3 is TGTGCCTGGAGTGTAATACGGGCCCCGGGGGACACTGAAGCTTTCTTT. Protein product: CAWSVIRAPGDTEAFF.

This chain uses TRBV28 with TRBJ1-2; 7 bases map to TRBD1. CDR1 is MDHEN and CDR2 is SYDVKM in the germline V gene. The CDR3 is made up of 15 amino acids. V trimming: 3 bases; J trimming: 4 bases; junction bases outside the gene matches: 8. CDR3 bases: TGTGCCAGCAGTTTGGACAGGCCGGACGCCTATGGCTACACCTTC. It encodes CASSLDRPDAYGYTF.

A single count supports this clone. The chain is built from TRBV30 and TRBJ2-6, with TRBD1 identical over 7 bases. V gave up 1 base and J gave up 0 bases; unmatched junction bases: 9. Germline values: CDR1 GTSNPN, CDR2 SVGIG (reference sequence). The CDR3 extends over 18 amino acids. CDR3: CAWSAPRQGFSGANVLTF. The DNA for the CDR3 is TGTGCCTGGAGTGCTCCTAGACAGGGCTTCTCTGGGGCCAACGTCCTGACTTTC.

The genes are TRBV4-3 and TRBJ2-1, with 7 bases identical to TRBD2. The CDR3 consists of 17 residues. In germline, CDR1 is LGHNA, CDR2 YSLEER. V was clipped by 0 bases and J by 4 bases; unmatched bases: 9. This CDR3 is CASSQEPGGSPYNEQFF. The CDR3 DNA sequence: TGCGCCAGCAGCCAAGAACCGGGAGGATCCCCATACAATGAGCAGTTCTTC.

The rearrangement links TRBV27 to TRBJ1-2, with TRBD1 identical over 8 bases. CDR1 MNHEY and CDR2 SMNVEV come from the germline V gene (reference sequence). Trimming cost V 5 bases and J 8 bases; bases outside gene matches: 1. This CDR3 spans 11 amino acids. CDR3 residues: CASSDRGGYTF. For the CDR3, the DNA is TGTGCCAGCAGTGACAGGGGCGGCTACACCTTC.